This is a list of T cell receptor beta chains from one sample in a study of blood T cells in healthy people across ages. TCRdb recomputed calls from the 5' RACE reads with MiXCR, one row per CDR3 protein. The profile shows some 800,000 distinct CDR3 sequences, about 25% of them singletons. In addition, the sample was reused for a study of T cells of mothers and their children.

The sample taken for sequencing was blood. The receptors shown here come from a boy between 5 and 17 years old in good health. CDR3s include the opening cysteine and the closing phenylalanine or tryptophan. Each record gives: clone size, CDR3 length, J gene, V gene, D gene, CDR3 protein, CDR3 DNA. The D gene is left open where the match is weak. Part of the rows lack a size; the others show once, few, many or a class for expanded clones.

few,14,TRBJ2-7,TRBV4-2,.,CASSQEVTTYEQYF,TGTGCCAGCAGCCAAGAAGTCACCACCTACGAGCAGTACTTC
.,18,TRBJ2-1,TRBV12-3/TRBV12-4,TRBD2,CASSFNEGLAGYNDEQFF,TGTGCCAGCAGTTTTAATGAGGGACTAGCGGGGTACAATGATGAGCAGTTCTTC
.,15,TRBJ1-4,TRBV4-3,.,CASSQEWRGWEKLFF,TGCGCCAGCAGCCAAGAGTGGCGAGGGTGGGAAAAACTGTTTTTT
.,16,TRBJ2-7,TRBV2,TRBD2,CASSETGTSFPHEQYF,TGTGCCAGCAGCGAGACCGGGACTAGCTTCCCCCACGAGCAGTACTTC
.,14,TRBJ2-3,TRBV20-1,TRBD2,CSARDAGVSDTQYF,TGCAGTGCTAGAGATGCGGGGGTCTCAGATACGCAGTATTTT
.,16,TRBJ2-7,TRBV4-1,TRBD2,CASSPVVAGNSYEQYF,TGCGCCAGCAGTCCCGTGGTAGCGGGAAATTCCTACGAGCAGTACTTC
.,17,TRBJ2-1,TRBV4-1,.,CASSQVGSGLGYNEQFF,TGCGCCAGCAGCCAAGTAGGAAGCGGCCTTGGCTACAATGAGCAGTTCTTC
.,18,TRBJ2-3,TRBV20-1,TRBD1,CSAYLSTGTGFFPDTQYF,TGCAGTGCTTACTTGTCAACCGGGACAGGGTTTTTTCCGGATACGCAGTATTTT
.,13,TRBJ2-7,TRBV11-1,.,CASSLVVGYEQYF,TGTGCCAGCAGCTTAGTGGTGGGCTACGAGCAGTACTTC
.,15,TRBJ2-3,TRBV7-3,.,CASSPHGSRTDTQYF,TGTGCCAGCAGCCCTCATGGAAGTCGCACAGATACGCAGTATTTT
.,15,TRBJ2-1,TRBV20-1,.,CSARVWGGDLREQFF,TGCAGTGCTAGGGTTTGGGGTGGGGACTTGAGGGAGCAGTTCTTC
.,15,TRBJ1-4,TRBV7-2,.,CASSSQTGMGEKLFF,TGTGCCAGCAGCTCCCAAACAGGGATGGGTGAAAAACTGTTTTTT
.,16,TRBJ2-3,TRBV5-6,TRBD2,CASRPIAGAVTDTQYF,TGTGCCAGCAGACCGATAGCGGGGGCCGTCACAGATACGCAGTATTTT
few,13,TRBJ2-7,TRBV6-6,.,CASSGTLSDEQYF,TGTGCCAGCAGCGGGACACTCTCCGACGAGCAGTACTTC
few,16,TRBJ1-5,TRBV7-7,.,CASSLEEGPSNQPQHF,TGTGCTAGCAGCTTAGAGGAGGGTCCGAGCAATCAGCCCCAGCATTTT
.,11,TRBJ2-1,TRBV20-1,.,CSASDRNEQFF,TGCAGTGCATCCGACAGAAATGAGCAGTTCTTC
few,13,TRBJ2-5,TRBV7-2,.,CASSDGGPETQYF,TGTGCCAGCAGCGACGGGGGTCCGGAGACCCAGTACTTC
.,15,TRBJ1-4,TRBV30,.,CAWSPGGARDEKLFF,TGTGCCTGGAGCCCCGGGGGAGCCCGAGATGAAAAACTGTTTTTT
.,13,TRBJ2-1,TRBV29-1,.,CSGRTDWSNEQFF,TGCAGCGGGAGGACAGACTGGTCCAATGAGCAGTTCTTC
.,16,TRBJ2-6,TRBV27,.,CASSFAPSSGANVLTF,TGTGCCAGCAGTTTCGCCCCCAGCTCTGGGGCCAACGTCCTGACTTTC
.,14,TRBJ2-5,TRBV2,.,CASSDSGRGKTQYF,TGTGCCAGCAGTGATTCGGGAAGGGGAAAGACCCAGTACTTC
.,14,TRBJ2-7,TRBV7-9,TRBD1,CASSLVDRVEEQYF,TGTGCCAGCAGCCTTGTCGACAGGGTTGAAGAGCAGTACTTC
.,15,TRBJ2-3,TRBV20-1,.,CSAQNGALTADTQYF,TGCAGTGCCCAAAACGGGGCGCTCACGGCAGATACGCAGTATTTT
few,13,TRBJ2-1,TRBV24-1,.,CATSDIMENEQFF,TGTGCCACCAGTGACATTATGGAGAATGAGCAGTTCTTC
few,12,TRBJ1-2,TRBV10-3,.,CAISEQDYGYTF,TGTGCCATCAGTGAGCAAGACTATGGCTACACCTTC
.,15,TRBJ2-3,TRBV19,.,CASRSLGGTADTQYF,TGTGCCAGTAGGTCCCTGGGGGGTACGGCAGATACGCAGTATTTT
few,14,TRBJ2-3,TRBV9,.,CASSAEGNTDTQYF,TGTGCCAGCAGCGCCGAGGGGAACACAGATACGCAGTATTTT
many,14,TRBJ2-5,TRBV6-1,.,CASRYGTTQETQYF,TGTGCCAGCAGATACGGGACAACGCAAGAGACCCAGTACTTC
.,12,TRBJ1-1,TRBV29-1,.,CSVEWVYKGAFF,TGCAGCGTTGAATGGGTTTATAAGGGGGCTTTCTTT
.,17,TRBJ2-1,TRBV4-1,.,CASSQDPPTITYNEQFF,TGCGCCAGCAGCCAAGATCCTCCGACTATAACCTACAATGAGCAGTTCTTC
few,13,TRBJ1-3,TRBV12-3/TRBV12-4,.,CASSLVPADTIYF,TGTGCCAGCAGTTTAGTCCCCGCAGACACCATATATTTT
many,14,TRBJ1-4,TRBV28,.,CASSLVQPNEKLFF,TGTGCCAGCAGTTTGGTACAGCCGAATGAAAAACTGTTTTTT
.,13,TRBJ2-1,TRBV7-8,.,CASSLDRNRGQFF,TGTGCCAGCAGCTTGGACCGTAACCGGGGGCAGTTCTTC
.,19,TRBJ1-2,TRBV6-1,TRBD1,CASSPISGQDLLSNYGYTF,TGTGCCAGCAGCCCAATCAGTGGACAGGACCTCCTCTCTAACTATGGCTACACCTTC
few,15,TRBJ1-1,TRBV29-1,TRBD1,CSVPWGGGENTEAFF,TGCAGCGTACCCTGGGGAGGGGGCGAGAACACTGAAGCTTTCTTT
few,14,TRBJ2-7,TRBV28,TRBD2,CASSSFSGTYEQYF,TGTGCCAGCAGTTCTTTTAGCGGGACGTACGAGCAGTACTTC
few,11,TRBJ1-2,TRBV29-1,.,CSAWDNYGYTF,TGCAGCGCATGGGATAACTATGGCTACACCTTC
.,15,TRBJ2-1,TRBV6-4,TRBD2,CASSASGFDYNEQFF,TGTGCCAGCAGTGCTAGCGGGTTCGACTACAATGAGCAGTTCTTC
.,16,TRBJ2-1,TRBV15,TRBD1,CATSRTGQANYNEQFF,TGTGCCACCAGCAGAACGGGACAGGCTAATTACAATGAGCAGTTCTTC
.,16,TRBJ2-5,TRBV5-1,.,CASSLKLGVEGETQYF,TGCGCCAGCAGCTTGAAATTGGGTGTTGAGGGGGAGACCCAGTACTTC
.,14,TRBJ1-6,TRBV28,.,CASSLSAGNSPLHF,TGTGCCAGCAGTTTATCGGCGGGGAATTCACCCCTCCACTTT
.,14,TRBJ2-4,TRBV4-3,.,CASSQEWGDSLPLF,TGCGCCAGCAGCCAAGAATGGGGGGACAGCCTTCCACTCTTC
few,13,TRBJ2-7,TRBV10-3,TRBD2,CAITSGGAYEQYF,TGTGCCATTACTAGCGGGGGGGCCTACGAGCAGTACTTC
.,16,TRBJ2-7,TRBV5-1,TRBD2,CASSGPLAGASYEQYF,TGCGCCAGCAGCGGGCCGCTAGCGGGAGCCTCCTACGAGCAGTACTTC
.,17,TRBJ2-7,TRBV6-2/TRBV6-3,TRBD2,CASSTITSEQTSYEQYF,TGTGCCAGCAGTACCATTACTAGCGAGCAAACGTCCTACGAGCAGTACTTC
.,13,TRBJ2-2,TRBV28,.,CASTRGAGGELFF,TGTGCCAGCACCCGAGGGGCAGGCGGGGAGCTGTTTTTT
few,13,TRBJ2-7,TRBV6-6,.,CASSPQGNHEQYF,TGTGCCAGCAGTCCCCAGGGAAACCACGAGCAGTACTTC
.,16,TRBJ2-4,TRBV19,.,CASSPRQTIAKNIQYF,TGTGCCAGTAGTCCCCGACAGACAATAGCCAAAAACATTCAGTACTTC
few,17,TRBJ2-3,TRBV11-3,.,CASSLDQQVPSPDTQYF,TGTGCCAGCAGCTTAGACCAGCAGGTCCCTAGTCCAGATACGCAGTATTTT
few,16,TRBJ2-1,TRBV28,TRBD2,CASRTTGLADHNEQFF,TGTGCCAGCAGAACTACGGGACTAGCGGATCACAATGAGCAGTTCTTC
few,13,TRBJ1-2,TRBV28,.,CASSRRQHYGYTF,TGTGCCAGCAGTCGGAGACAGCATTATGGCTACACCTTC
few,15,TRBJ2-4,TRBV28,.,CASSGQTTVKNIQYF,TGTGCCAGCAGCGGACAGACTACTGTCAAAAACATTCAGTACTTC
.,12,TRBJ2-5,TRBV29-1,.,CSGRGREETQYF,TGCAGCGGCCGGGGACGAGAAGAGACCCAGTACTTC
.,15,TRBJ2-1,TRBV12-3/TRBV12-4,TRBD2,CASSLSGSLYNEQFF,TGTGCCAGCAGCCTCAGCGGGAGCCTCTACAATGAGCAGTTCTTC
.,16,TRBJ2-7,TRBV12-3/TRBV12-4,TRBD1,CASSLAPGQGSYEQYF,TGTGCCAGCAGTTTAGCTCCGGGACAGGGTTCCTACGAGCAGTACTTC
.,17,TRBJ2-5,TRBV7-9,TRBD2,CASSFPMGGSGSYGQYF,TGTGCCAGCAGCTTTCCCATGGGTGGTAGCGGGAGCTACGGGCAGTACTTC
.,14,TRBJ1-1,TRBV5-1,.,CASSPLPNPTGAFF,TGCGCCAGCAGCCCGCTCCCAAATCCCACAGGAGCTTTCTTT
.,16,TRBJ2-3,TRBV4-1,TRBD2,CASSHETSEYTDTQYF,TGCGCCAGCAGCCACGAGACTAGCGAATACACAGATACGCAGTATTTT